Presented here are 15 T cell receptor beta chains from one specimen sequenced in a study of CD8 T cells in ankylosing spondylitis (dated by TCRdb to about 2017). The library was made by 5' RACE. The sequencing machine was an Illumina HiSeq 2500. TCRdb reprocessing: public reads trimmed at Q25 with fastp, clones called with MiXCR, in-frame beta chains kept. Rows are unified per CDR3 protein, each entry keeping the most common DNA and genes. In all, the sample holds about 160,000 distinct CDR3 sequences, and roughly 18% of those were seen once. The ten biggest clones cover under 9% of the sample. The sample was blood, either unsorted or a sorted T cell fraction (not recorded which). These receptors all stem from a male donor with ankylosing spondylitis or in good health (not recorded which).

The V call is TRBV28, the J call TRBJ2-3; the match to TRBD2 covers 9 bases. The germline gives CDR1 MDHEN, CDR2 SYDVKM. The ends lost 6 bases at V and 2 bases at J; junction bases unmatched: 9. The CDR3 extends over 16 amino acids. DNA for the CDR3: TGTGCCAGCAGCCCCTTTTGGACTAGCGACACAGATACGCAGTATTTT. This gives the protein CASSPFWTSDTDTQYF.

The table lists this clonotype with a few counts. The chain's CDR3 is CASSQSRDRGLGEQYF. The CDR3 DNA reads TGCGCCAGCAGTCAATCACGGGACAGGGGGCTCGGTGAGCAGTACTTC. This chain uses TRBV23-1 with TRBJ2-7; 12 bases align to TRBD1. TRBV23-1 is placed among ORFs of uncertain function. The CDR3 has 16 residues. V was pared by 0 bases and J by 7 bases, with 7 bases of the junction left unmatched.

In this sample, this clonotype turned up a few times. The chain uses TRBV10-2 and TRBJ2-2; D unclear. Germline V CDR1 and CDR2: WSHSY, SAAADI. CDR3 length equals 13 residues. Trimming removed 5 bases at V and 2 bases at J, with 6 bases between. CDR3 DNA: TGCGCCAGCAGTCATCGAAACACCGGGGAGCTGTTTTTT. Its protein product is CASSHRNTGELFF.

This clonotype was found many times. V gene TRBV6-5 combines with J gene TRBJ2-2; D perhaps matches TRBD2 (6 bases). V dropped 4 bases and J dropped 1 base, with 10 bases sitting between them. The CDR3 is 15 residues long. Germline assignment: CDR1 MNHEY and CDR2 SVGAGI. CDR3 coding DNA: TGTGCCAGCAGTTTGGACTACCTGAACACCGGGGAGCTGTTTTTT. This translates into CASSLDYLNTGELFF.

This clonotype showed up many times. The chain is built from TRBV29-1 and TRBJ1-5; the D gene is possibly TRBD1 (6 bases). Germline CDR1 and CDR2: SQVTM and ANQGSEA. This CDR3 contains 15 residues. Trimming stripped 6 bases from V and 3 bases from J, with 18 bases between. CDR3 amino acids: CSVRDGQNSNQPQHF. In DNA, the CDR3 is TGCAGCGTAAGGGATGGACAGAACTCCAATCAGCCCCAGCATTTT.

This clonotype was counted a few times. The V and J genes are TRBV6-1 and TRBJ2-7; 11 nucleotides match TRBD1. Germline V gene sequence: CDR1 MNHNS, CDR2 SASEGT. V lost 7 bases and J lost 3; bases outside the gene matches: 5. The CDR3 covers 14 residues. This CDR3 is CASKKDRGHYEQYF. Written as DNA, the CDR3 is TGTGCCAGCAAGAAGGACAGGGGGCACTACGAGCAGTACTTC.

The chain employs TRBV27 and TRBJ1-1, with D possibly matching TRBD1 (6 bases). This CDR3 has 14 residues. The V end was cut by 3 bases, the J end by 5 bases, with 13 bases between. The germline V gene has CDR1 MNHEY and CDR2 SMNVEV (reference sequence). The CDR3 coding sequence is TGTGCCAGCAGTTTGTTCGGGGGCATAACTGAAGCTTTCTTT. The encoded protein is CASSLFGGITEAFF.

This clonotype was detected many times. The chain links TRBV6-1 to TRBJ1-6; D gene uncertain. The CDR3 has 11 amino acids. Germline-derived CDR1 and CDR2 are MNHNS and SASEGT. The V end was cut by 4 bases, the J end by 8 bases, with 3 bases between. This chain's CDR3 is CASSGDSPLHF. As DNA, the CDR3 is TGTGCCAGCAGTGGGGATTCACCCCTCCACTTT.

There are many counts of this clonotype. This chain links TRBV12-3 or TRBV12-4 with TRBJ2-3; TRBD1 matches at 7 bases. This CDR3 is built from 15 residues. V shed 6 bases and J 6 bases; nucleotides not matched to a gene: 12. The CDR3 DNA is TGTGCCAGCAGGCCAGGGGGACCAGCACTTGATACGCAGTATTTT. Encoded protein: CASRPGGPALDTQYF.

The chain is built from TRBV6-5 and TRBJ1-3; D ambiguous. With 8 bases removed from V and 0 bases from J, the gap between germline ends came to 11 bases. This CDR3 has 14 residues. CDR1 is MNHEY and CDR2 is SVGAGI in the germline V gene. The CDR3 region is CASSGGGSGNTIYF. In DNA form, the CDR3 reads TGTGCCAGCTCAGGCGGCGGCTCTGGAAACACCATATATTTT.

The J gene is TRBJ2-2, the V gene TRBV5-1; TRBD1 matches 7 bases. Germline V gives CDR1 SGHRS, CDR2 YFSETQ. The CDR3 runs 15 residues. V gave up 4 bases and J gave up 3 bases; unmatched junction bases: 6. CDR3 DNA: TGCGCCAGCAGCGATGGGCAGGGGGACACCGGGGAGCTGTTTTTT. Protein sequence: CASSDGQGDTGELFF.

About this clonotype: One end of the junction is discordant with germline, which a read error may explain. The V and J genes are TRBV6-1 and TRBJ2-6; 7 positions agree with TRBD2. Germline V gene data show CDR1 as MNHNS and CDR2 as SASEGT. The CDR3 consists of 16 residues. CDR3 residues: CASSQAAGVGANVLTF. Written as DNA, the CDR3 is TGTGCCAGCAGTCAAGCGGCGGGGGTAGGGGCCAACGTCCTGACTTTC.

V gene TRBV7-2 combines with J gene TRBJ2-7; D could derive from TRBD1 or TRBD2 (6 bases each). Trimming stripped 3 bases from V and 2 bases from J, with 14 bases between. The CDR3 length is 15 residues. Germline assignment: CDR1 SGHTA and CDR2 FQGNSA. This CDR3 reads CASSFGGTEPYEQYF. As DNA, the CDR3 is TGTGCCAGCAGCTTCGGGGGCACAGAGCCCTACGAGCAGTACTTC.

Many counts were recorded for this clonotype. V and J are TRBV12-3 or TRBV12-4 and TRBJ2-7; 9 bases are a match to TRBD1. Trimming removed 4 bases from V and 5 bases from J; junction bases left unmatched: 6. This CDR3 region has 14 residues. The CDR3: CASSSRQGVHEQYF. Written as DNA, the CDR3 is TGTGCCAGCAGTTCAAGACAGGGGGTACACGAGCAGTACTTC.

This clonotype was recorded many times. Here the CDR3 reads CGPNEQFF. As DNA, the CDR3 is TGTGGGCCCAATGAGCAGTTCTTC. V is TRBV19 and J is TRBJ2-1; D is ambiguous. Germline V gives CDR1 LNHDA, CDR2 SQIVND (reference sequence). CDR3 length: 8 amino acids.